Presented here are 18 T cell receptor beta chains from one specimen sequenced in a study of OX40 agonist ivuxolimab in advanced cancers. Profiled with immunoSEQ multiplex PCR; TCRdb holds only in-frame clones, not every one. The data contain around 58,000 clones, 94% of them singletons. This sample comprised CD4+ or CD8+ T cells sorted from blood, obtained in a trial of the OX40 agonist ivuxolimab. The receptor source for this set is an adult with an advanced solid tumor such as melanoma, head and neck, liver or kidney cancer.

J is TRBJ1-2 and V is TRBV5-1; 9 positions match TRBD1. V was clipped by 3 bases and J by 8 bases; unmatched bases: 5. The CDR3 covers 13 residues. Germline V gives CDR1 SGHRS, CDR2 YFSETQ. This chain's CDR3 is CASSWGTGQGYTF. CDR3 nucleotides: TGCGCCAGCAGCTGGGGGACAGGGCAGGGCTACACCTTC.

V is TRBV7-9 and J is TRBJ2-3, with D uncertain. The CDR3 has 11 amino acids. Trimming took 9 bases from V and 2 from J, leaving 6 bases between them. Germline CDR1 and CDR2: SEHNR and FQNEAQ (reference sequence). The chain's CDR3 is CASSLTDTQYF. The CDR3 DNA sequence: TGTGCCAGTTCTCTCACAGATACGCAGTATTTT. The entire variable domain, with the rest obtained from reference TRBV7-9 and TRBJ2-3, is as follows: DTGVSQNPRHKITKRGQNVTFRCDPISEHNRLYWYRQTLGQGPEFLTYFQNEAQLEKSRLLSDRFSAERPKGSFSTLEIQRTEQGDSAMYLCASSLTDTQYFGPGTRLTVL.

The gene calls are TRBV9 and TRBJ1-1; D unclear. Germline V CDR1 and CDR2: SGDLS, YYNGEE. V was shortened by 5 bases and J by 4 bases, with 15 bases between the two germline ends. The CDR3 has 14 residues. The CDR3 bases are TGTGCCAGCAGTGCCGGCAGTAATGGCACTGAAGCTTTCTTT. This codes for CASSAGSNGTEAFF.

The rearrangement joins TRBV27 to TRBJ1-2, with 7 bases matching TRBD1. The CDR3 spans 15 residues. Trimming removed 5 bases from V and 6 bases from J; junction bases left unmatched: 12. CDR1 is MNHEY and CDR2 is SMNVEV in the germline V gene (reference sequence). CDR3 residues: CASSPDRYLSDGYTF. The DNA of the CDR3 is TGTGCCAGCAGTCCGGACAGGTATCTTAGTGATGGCTACACCTTC.

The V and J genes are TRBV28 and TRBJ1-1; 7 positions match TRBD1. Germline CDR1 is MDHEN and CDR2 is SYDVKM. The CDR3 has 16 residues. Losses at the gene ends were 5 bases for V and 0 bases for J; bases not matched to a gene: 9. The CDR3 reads CASSLSTGRMNTEAFF. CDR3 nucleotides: TGTGCCAGCAGTCTTTCGACAGGGAGGATGAACACTGAAGCTTTCTTT. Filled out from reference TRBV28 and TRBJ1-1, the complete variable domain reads DVKVTQSSRYLVKRTGEKVFLECVQDMDHENMFWYRQDPGLGLRLIYFSYDVKMKEKGDIPEGYSVSREKKERFSLILESASTNQTSMYLCASSLSTGRMNTEAFFGQGTRLTVV.

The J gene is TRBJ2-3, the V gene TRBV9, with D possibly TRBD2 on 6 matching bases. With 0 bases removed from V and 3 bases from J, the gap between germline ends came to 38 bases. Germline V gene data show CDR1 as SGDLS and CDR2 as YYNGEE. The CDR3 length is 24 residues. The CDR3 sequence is CASSVGLGIALEVISGKETDTQYF. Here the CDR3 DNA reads TGTGCCAGCAGCGTAGGCCTGGGTATTGCGTTAGAGGTAATTAGCGGCAAAGAAACAGATACGCAGTATTTT. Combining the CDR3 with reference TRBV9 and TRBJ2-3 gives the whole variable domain DSGVTQTPKHLITATGQRVTLRCSPRSGDLSVYWYQQSLDQGLQFLIQYYNGEERAKGNILERFSAQQFPDLHSELNLSSLELGDSALYFCASSVGLGIALEVISGKETDTQYFGPGTRLTVL.

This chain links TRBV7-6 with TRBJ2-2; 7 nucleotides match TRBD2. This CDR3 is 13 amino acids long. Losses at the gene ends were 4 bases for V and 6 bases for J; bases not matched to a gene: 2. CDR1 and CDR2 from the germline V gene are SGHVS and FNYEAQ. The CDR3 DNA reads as TGTGCCAGCAGCTGGACTAGGTCCGGGGAGCTGTTTTTT. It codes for CASSWTRSGELFF.

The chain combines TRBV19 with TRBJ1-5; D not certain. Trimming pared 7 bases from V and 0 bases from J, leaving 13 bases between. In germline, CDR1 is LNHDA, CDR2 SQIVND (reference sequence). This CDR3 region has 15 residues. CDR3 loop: CASKKSLYSNQPQHF. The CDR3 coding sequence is TGTGCCAGTAAAAAGAGCCTCTATAGCAATCAGCCCCAGCATTTT.

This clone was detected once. CDR3 bases: TGTGCCAGCAGCATGACTAGCGGGAGACCATCCTACGAGCAGTACTTC. Encoded protein: CASSMTSGRPSYEQYF. V is TRBV7-9 and J is TRBJ2-7, with 12 bases identical to TRBD2. V was clipped by 5 bases and J by 1 base; unmatched bases: 6. The CDR3 covers 16 residues. Germline CDR1 is SEHNR and CDR2 is FQNEAQ (reference sequence). The whole variable domain, filled in from reference TRBV7-9 and TRBJ2-7, reads DTGVSQNPRHKITKRGQNVTFRCDPISEHNRLYWYRQTLGQGPEFLTYFQNEAQLEKSRLLSDRFSAERPKGSFSTLEIQRTEQGDSAMYLCASSMTSGRPSYEQYFGPGTRLTVT.

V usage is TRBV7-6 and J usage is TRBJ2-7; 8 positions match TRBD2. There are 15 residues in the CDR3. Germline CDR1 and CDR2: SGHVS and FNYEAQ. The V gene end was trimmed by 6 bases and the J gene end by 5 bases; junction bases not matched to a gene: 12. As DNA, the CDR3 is TGTGCCAGCAGTCGGGAGGGGCCCGCACCCAACGAGCAGTACTTC. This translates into CASSREGPAPNEQYF.

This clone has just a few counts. CDR3 bases: TGTGCCGTTGGGGGATATGGAAACACCATATATTTT. This sequence encodes CAVGGYGNTIYF. The rearrangement joins TRBV13 to TRBJ1-3; tentatively, D is TRBD1 (5 bases). Germline values: CDR1 PRHDT, CDR2 FYEKMQ (reference sequence). The CDR3 is 12 residues long. Between the trimmed V and J ends, which lost 11 bases and 3 bases, there was a span of 11 bases.

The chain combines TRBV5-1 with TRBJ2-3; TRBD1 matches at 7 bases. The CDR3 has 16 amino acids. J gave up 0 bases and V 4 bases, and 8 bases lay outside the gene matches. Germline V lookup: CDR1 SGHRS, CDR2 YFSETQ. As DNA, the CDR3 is TGCGCCAGCAGCCCCGGACAGGCGACTAGCACAGATACGCAGTATTTT. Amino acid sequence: CASSPGQATSTDTQYF.

The CDR3: CASSYGLAGVDTQYF. CDR3 in DNA: TGTGCCAGCAGTTACGGACTAGCGGGAGTAGATACGCAGTATTTT. The chain links TRBV6-5 to TRBJ2-3, with 13 positions matching TRBD2. The CDR3 totals 15 residues. Germline trimming cut 2 bases from V and 5 bases from J; bases unmatched to any gene: 1. CDR1 and CDR2 (germline): MNHEY, SVGAGI.

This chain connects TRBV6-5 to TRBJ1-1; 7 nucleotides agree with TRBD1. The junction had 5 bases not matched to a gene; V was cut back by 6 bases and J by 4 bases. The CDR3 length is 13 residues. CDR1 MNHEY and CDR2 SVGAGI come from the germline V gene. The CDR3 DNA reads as TGTGCCAGCAGCCTTGGGACAGTCACTGAAGCTTTCTTT. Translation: CASSLGTVTEAFF.

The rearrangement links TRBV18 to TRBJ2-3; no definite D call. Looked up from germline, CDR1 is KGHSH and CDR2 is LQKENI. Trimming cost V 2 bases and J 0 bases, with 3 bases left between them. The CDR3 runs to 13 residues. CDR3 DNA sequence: TGTGCCAGCTCACCATACAGCACAGATACGCAGTATTTT. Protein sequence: CASSPYSTDTQYF.

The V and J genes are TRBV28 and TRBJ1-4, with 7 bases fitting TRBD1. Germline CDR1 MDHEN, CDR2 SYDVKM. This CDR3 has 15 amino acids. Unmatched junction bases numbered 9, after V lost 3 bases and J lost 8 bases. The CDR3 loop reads CASSFRDSPGEKLFF. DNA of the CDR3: TGTGCCAGCAGTTTCCGGGACAGCCCGGGGGAAAAACTGTTTTTT.

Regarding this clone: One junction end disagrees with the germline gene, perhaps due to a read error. CDR3 sequence reads: CASNDGSSNEQYF. The CDR3 coding sequence is TGTGCCAGCAATGACGGGAGCTCCAACGAGCAGTACTTC. This chain links TRBV9 with TRBJ2-7; D perhaps matches TRBD2 (6 bases). Looked up from germline, CDR1 is SGDLS and CDR2 is YYNGEE. CDR3 length equals 13 residues.

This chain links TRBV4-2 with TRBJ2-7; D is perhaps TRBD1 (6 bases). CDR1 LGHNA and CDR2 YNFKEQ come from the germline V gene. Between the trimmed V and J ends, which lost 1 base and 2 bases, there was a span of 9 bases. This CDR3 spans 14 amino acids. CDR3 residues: CASSQAKGAYEQYF. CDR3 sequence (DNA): TGTGCCAGCAGCCAAGCGAAGGGGGCCTACGAGCAGTACTTC.